The source of this T cell receptor (beta chain) is a study of cytomegalovirus exposure and HLA in healthy donors. General study points: Within an earlier analysis, most TCR beta V segments proved productive either about 87% or about 30% of the time.

PCR was performed using 60 Vbeta and 13 Jbeta primers. The data were produced by immunoSEQ multiplex PCR, yet TCRdb's version contains in-frame clones alone and is incomplete. The ten most abundant clones cover 2% to 2.5% of a sample with approximately 110,000 clones. Regarding this clone: The antigen is undetermined.

Sequences were obtained from PBMCs. This clonotype was sampled from a man aged 40-50 years in good health and CMV-seronegative.

The CDR3 protein is CASIHPGQGGQPQHF. The CDR3 coding sequence is TGTGCCAGCATTCATCCGGGACAGGGCGGTCAGCCCCAGCATTTT. The chain recombines TRBV28 with TRBJ1-5; TRBD1 aligns across 9 bases. The CDR3 runs to 15 residues. After removal of 7 bases from V and 6 bases from J, the junction contained 10 bases not matched to a gene. Germline lookup yields CDR1 MDHEN and CDR2 SYDVKM.